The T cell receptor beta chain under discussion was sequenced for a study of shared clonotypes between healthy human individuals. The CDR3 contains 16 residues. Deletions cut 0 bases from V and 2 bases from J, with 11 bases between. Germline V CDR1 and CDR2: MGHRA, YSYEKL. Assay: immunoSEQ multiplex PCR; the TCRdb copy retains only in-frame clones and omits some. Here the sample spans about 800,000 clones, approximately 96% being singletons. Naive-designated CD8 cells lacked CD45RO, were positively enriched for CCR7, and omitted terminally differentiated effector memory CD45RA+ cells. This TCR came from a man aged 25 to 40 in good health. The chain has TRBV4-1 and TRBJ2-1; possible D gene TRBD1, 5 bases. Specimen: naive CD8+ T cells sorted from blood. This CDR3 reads CASSQETVWPYNEQFF. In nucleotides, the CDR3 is TGCGCCAGCAGCCAAGAGACAGTATGGCCCTACAATGAGCAGTTCTTC.